The clone carrying this T cell receptor beta chain was seen a few times. The data stem from a study of T cells in Graves' hyperthyroidism and ophthalmopathy. V dropped 2 bases and J dropped 2 bases, with 9 bases sitting between them. CDR3 length equals 15 residues. Researchers took RNA transcripts and amplified the TCR beta CDR3 regions from them. TCR CDR3 regions were first amplified by RT-PCR with HTBI primers. TCRdb independently ran MiXCR on the multiplex PCR reads; one entry per CDR3 protein. In the table there are 650,000 to 850,000 distinct CDR3 sequences, about 19% of which are singletons. The sequenced sample consisted of blood. This receptor was taken from a woman aged 50 to 60 with Graves' hyperthyroidism that later progressed to Graves' ophthalmopathy. V and J are TRBV12-3 or TRBV12-4 and TRBJ1-4; maybe TRBD1 (5 bases). CDR3 sequence reads: CASSLNGGTNEKLFF. The CDR3 bases are TGTGCCAGCAGTTTAAACGGGGGTACTAATGAAAAACTGTTTTTT.